One and the same sample provided the 13 T cell receptor beta chains below, sequenced in a study of blood T cell repertoires in COVID-19. Here immunoSEQ multiplex PCR was the method, and the copy in TCRdb shows in-frame clones only, minus some. The sample yields approximately 670,000 clones, about nine tenths seen once. Sequencing used peripheral blood. These receptors were taken from a young woman with acute or convalescent COVID-19.

This sequence joins TRBV9 and TRBJ1-2; D not resolved. The V and J ends lost 1 base and 5 bases respectively, with 15 bases between them. CDR3 length equals 15 residues. Germline-derived CDR1 and CDR2 are SGDLS and YYNGEE. The CDR3: CASSVNEEAAYGYTF. The CDR3 coding sequence is TGTGCCAGCAGCGTAAATGAGGAGGCAGCGTATGGCTACACCTTC.

The chain uses TRBV11-3 and TRBJ2-1, with a weak D call TRBD2 (7 bases). The CDR3 extends over 14 amino acids. V shed 6 bases and J shed 7 bases, with 16 bases lying between them. From germline, CDR1 is SGHNT and CDR2 YENEEA. The CDR3 sequence: CASSPRGRGNEQFF. The CDR3, as DNA: TGTGCCAGCAGTCCCCGTGGGAGGGGGAATGAGCAGTTCTTC.

The chain couples TRBV30 to TRBJ1-5; TRBD1 might be the D (6 bases). This CDR3 is built from 13 residues. Trimming shortened V by 6 bases and J by 6 bases, and 15 bases separated the two germline ends. From germline, CDR1 is GTSNPN and CDR2 SVGIG (reference sequence). CDR3 in DNA: TGTGCCTGTAACAGGGTCTTCGGTCAGCCCCAGCATTTT. It codes for CACNRVFGQPQHF.

V gene TRBV4-3 combines with J gene TRBJ1-1; perhaps TRBD1 as D (5 bases). The CDR3 is 16 residues long. Trimming took 5 bases from V and 4 from J, leaving 20 bases between them. In germline, CDR1 is LGHNA, CDR2 YSLEER. The CDR3 sequence is CASSGRNWGRVTEAFF. The CDR3 DNA reads as TGCGCCAGCAGCGGACGAAACTGGGGCAGGGTCACTGAAGCTTTCTTT.

The chain recombines TRBV4-1 with TRBJ1-2; no reliable D call. The CDR3 contains 17 residues. Germline V gene lookup returns CDR1 MGHRA and CDR2 YSYEKL. Deletions cut 4 bases from V and 1 base from J, with 19 bases between. The CDR3: CASSPRGGSGVNYGYTF. CDR3 bases: TGCGCCAGCAGCCCCCGCGGAGGTTCTGGAGTTAACTATGGCTACACCTTC.

About this clone itself: Other nucleotide sequences in the sample specify the same CDR3. This rearrangement joins TRBV6-5 to TRBJ1-2; 7 nucleotides match TRBD1. The CDR3 has 14 amino acids. The germline V gene encodes CDR1 MNHEY and CDR2 SVGAGI. V dropped 6 bases and J dropped 5; count of bases not matched to a gene: 9. For the CDR3, the DNA is TGTGCCAGCAGCTCACCGGGACAGCTTTATGGCTACACCTTC. It translates to CASSSPGQLYGYTF.

The genes are TRBV29-1 and TRBJ2-7; weak D call: TRBD1 (5 bases). Trimming cost V 6 bases and J 0 bases, with 9 bases left between them. Germline CDR1 is SQVTM and CDR2 is ANQGSEA. This CDR3 is built from 12 residues. The CDR3 here is CSVRTNSYEQYF. For the CDR3, the DNA is TGCAGCGTCAGGACAAACTCCTACGAGCAGTACTTC.

The J gene is TRBJ1-3, the V gene TRBV14, with no clear D. The CDR3 is made up of 15 amino acids. Germline V gene data show CDR1 as SGHDN and CDR2 as FVKESK. Trimming stripped 4 bases from V and 0 bases from J, with 10 bases between. The CDR3 nucleotides read TGTGCCAGCAGCCGTGGTCGGGACTCTGGAAACACCATATATTTT. Protein sequence: CASSRGRDSGNTIYF.

The CDR3, as DNA: TGTGCCAGCAGCGTAACGATTCAGGGTACTGAAGCTTTCTTT. Its protein product is CASSVTIQGTEAFF. The J gene is TRBJ1-1, the V gene TRBV9, with D tentatively TRBD1 (5 bases). Trimming removed 1 base from V and 5 bases from J, with 12 bases in between. Germline CDR1 reads SGDLS; CDR2 reads YYNGEE. The CDR3 length is 14 residues.

This sequence joins TRBV19 and TRBJ1-2, with D hard to call. The CDR3 loop spans 15 amino acids. V lost 3 bases to trimming and J lost 4 bases, with 15 bases between them. The germline gives CDR1 LNHDA, CDR2 SQIVND (reference sequence). The CDR3 DNA reads TGTGCCAGTAGTATCCCCTCCCGCGGTCCCTATGGCTACACCTTC. It translates to CASSIPSRGPYGYTF.

The chain joins TRBV4-3 to TRBJ1-5; 8 bases match TRBD1. V was pared by 0 bases and J by 4 bases, with 5 bases of the junction left unmatched. CDR1 is LGHNA, CDR2 YSLEER, per germline. This CDR3 has 16 amino acids. The CDR3 DNA is TGCGCCAGCAGCCAAGATCACAGGGGGGCTAATCAGCCCCAGCATTTT. This codes for CASSQDHRGANQPQHF.

This clone was observed a single time. The chain has TRBV9 and TRBJ1-3; TRBD1 agrees at 7 bases. There are 15 residues in the CDR3. Germline V gene lookup returns CDR1 SGDLS and CDR2 YYNGEE. The ends lost 4 bases at V and 3 bases at J; junction bases unmatched: 7. In DNA, the CDR3 is TGTGCCAGCAGCCCAGAGGGGGCTTATGGAAACACCATATATTTT. It codes for CASSPEGAYGNTIYF.

The chain joins TRBV7-9 to TRBJ1-1; weak D call: TRBD1 (6 bases). CDR1 SEHNR and CDR2 FQNEAQ come from the germline V gene (reference sequence). The CDR3 is 12 residues long. V lost 3 bases, J lost 7 bases, and 9 bases lay in between. DNA for the CDR3: TGTGCCAGCAGCTTGGTGACAGGTGAAGCTTTCTTT. This codes for CASSLVTGEAFF.